The 15 T cell receptor beta chains below all came from one sample that was sequenced in a study of T-cell memory formation after mild COVID-19. TCRdb re-derived calls from the 5' RACE reads in MiXCR, one entry per CDR3 protein. The table includes a few hundred thousand distinct CDR3 sequences, 24% detected once. Sequencing was performed on PBMCs or a T cell subset sorted from them (not recorded which). The receptors derive from an adult woman who had mild COVID-19 (a few samples of this study predate the infection). Cell type and time point are not known.

As DNA, the CDR3 is TGCAGTGCTAGTAACGACAGGGTATATGAAAAACTGTTTTTT. This codes for CSASNDRVYEKLFF. V and J are TRBV20-1 and TRBJ1-4; 7 nucleotides agree with TRBD1. The CDR3 extends over 14 amino acids. V was clipped by 3 bases and J by 6 bases; unmatched bases: 7. CDR1 is DFQATT, CDR2 SNEGSKA, per germline (reference sequence).

This chain joins TRBV4-3 and TRBJ2-1; the match to TRBD1 covers 9 bases. V lost 1 base and J lost 4; bases outside the gene matches: 5. This CDR3 is 16 amino acids long. Germline V gene lookup returns CDR1 LGHNA and CDR2 YSLEER. CDR3 loop: CASSQAGTGHYNEQFF. For the CDR3, the DNA is TGCGCCAGCAGCCAAGCCGGGACAGGGCATTACAATGAGCAGTTCTTC.

This clonotype was detected once. This chain joins TRBV3-1 and TRBJ1-1, with 9 bases aligning to TRBD1. The J segment lost 9 bases and the V segment lost 0 bases, leaving 8 bases of the junction unmatched. This CDR3 spans 15 amino acids. CDR1 and CDR2 (germline): LGHDT, YNNKEL (reference sequence). The CDR3 spells CASSQEKDRGRKAFF. Written as DNA, the CDR3 is TGTGCCAGCAGCCAAGAGAAGGACAGGGGTAGGAAAGCTTTCTTT.

V gene TRBV5-1 combines with J gene TRBJ2-4; 9 positions match TRBD1. CDR1 is SGHRS, CDR2 YFSETQ, per germline. Trimming cost V 4 bases and J 6 bases; bases outside gene matches: 5. The CDR3 consists of 14 residues. In DNA form, the CDR3 reads TGCGCCAGCAGCCTCCAGGACAGGGGAAACATTCAGTACTTC. It translates to CASSLQDRGNIQYF.

This clonotype was found a few times. The chain is built from TRBV7-2 and TRBJ1-2, with a weak D call TRBD1 (6 bases). Germline CDR1 SGHTA, CDR2 FQGNSA. This CDR3 has 17 amino acids. Between the trimmed V and J ends, which lost 4 bases and 0 bases, there was a span of 18 bases. The CDR3 loop reads CASSSSEAGEANYGYTF. CDR3 coding DNA: TGTGCCAGCAGCTCTTCCGAGGCAGGGGAGGCTAACTATGGCTACACCTTC.

The CDR3 here is CASSYNSPLHF. For the CDR3, the DNA is TGTGCCAGCAGCTATAATTCACCCCTCCACTTT. V and J are TRBV7-2 and TRBJ1-6; D gene unclear. The germline gives CDR1 SGHTA, CDR2 FQGNSA. V was shortened by 4 bases and J by 5 bases, with 0 bases between the two germline ends. CDR3 length: 11 residues.

This clonotype has more than one count but fewer than ten. The rearrangement joins TRBV12-3 or TRBV12-4 to TRBJ2-1; 12 positions match TRBD2. The J segment lost 5 bases and the V segment lost 8 bases, leaving 10 bases of the junction unmatched. There are 16 residues in the CDR3. The CDR3 DNA is TGTGCCAGCTTACCCCTAGCGGGAGGGCCTGACAATGAGCAGTTCTTC. Encoded protein: CASLPLAGGPDNEQFF.

The gene calls are TRBV9 and TRBJ2-1; D is possibly TRBD2 (5 bases). The V gene lost 4 bases and the J gene lost 3 bases, with 11 bases spanning the gap. CDR1 and CDR2 (germline): SGDLS, YYNGEE. CDR3 length equals 14 residues. CDR3 sequence: CASSPPRDYNEQFF. For the CDR3, the DNA is TGTGCCAGCAGCCCACCCCGGGACTACAATGAGCAGTTCTTC. The variable domain in full, completed from reference TRBV9 and TRBJ2-1, reads DSGVTQTPKHLITATGQRVTLRCSPRSGDLSVYWYQQSLDQGLQFLIQYYNGEERAKGNILERFSAQQFPDLHSELNLSSLELGDSALYFCASSPPRDYNEQFFGPGTRLTVL.

This clonotype was seen at least ten times. The chain couples TRBV19 to TRBJ2-7, with D perhaps matching TRBD1 (5 bases). V lost 10 bases and J 3 bases, leaving 19 bases between the germline ends. Looked up from germline, CDR1 is LNHDA and CDR2 is SQIVND (reference sequence). The CDR3 consists of 14 residues. CDR3 sequence reads: CATSTGFLSYEQYF. DNA of the CDR3: TGTGCCACGAGTACAGGATTCCTCAGCTACGAGCAGTACTTC.

The CDR3 DNA is TGTGCCACCAGTGACTCGGGACGGGGAACGGACGAGCAGTACTTC. Translation: CATSDSGRGTDEQYF. V and J are TRBV24-1 and TRBJ2-7; D is tentatively TRBD1 or TRBD2 (5 bases each). Germline V gives CDR1 KGHDR, CDR2 SFDVKD. Trimming stripped 4 bases from V and 5 bases from J, with 17 bases between. The CDR3 consists of 15 residues.

A word on this clonotype: At one end, the junction sequence differs from germline, possibly due to a read error. This chain joins TRBV7-9 and TRBJ2-1; tentatively, D is TRBD2 (6 bases). CDR3 size: 16 residues. CDR1 SEHNR and CDR2 FQNEAQ come from the germline V gene (reference sequence). CDR3 sequence (DNA): TGTTCCAGCAGCTCGCTTAGCGGATTCTCCTACAATGAGCAGTTCTTC. Translating it yields CSSSSLSGFSYNEQFF.

Only a few counts were recorded for this clonotype. The chain combines TRBV12-3 or TRBV12-4 with TRBJ2-1; maybe TRBD2 (6 bases). V gave up 7 bases and J gave up 7 bases, with 23 bases separating them. The CDR3 contains 16 residues. The CDR3 reads CASTLRGRSSWNEQFF. In DNA, the CDR3 is TGTGCCAGCACCCTCCGGGGGAGATCCTCGTGGAATGAGCAGTTCTTC.

This clonotype has only a few counts. V usage is TRBV12-3 or TRBV12-4 and J usage is TRBJ2-1, with D perhaps matching TRBD1 (6 bases). The CDR3 spans 16 residues. V shed 6 bases and J shed 4 bases, with 19 bases lying between them. For the CDR3, the DNA is TGTGCCAGCAGCCGGTTGAAGGGGGTAAAATACAATGAGCAGTTCTTC. The encoded protein is CASSRLKGVKYNEQFF.

The gene calls are TRBV12-3 or TRBV12-4 and TRBJ2-1; TRBD2 matches at 8 bases. The CDR3 runs 13 residues. J gave up 4 bases and V 8 bases, and 4 bases lay outside the gene matches. The CDR3 region has the DNA TGTGCCAGCCGCGGGGGGCCATACAATGAGCAGTTCTTC. It translates to CASRGGPYNEQFF.

This clonotype has only a few counts. This sequence joins TRBV5-6 and TRBJ1-1; 8 positions agree with TRBD1. This CDR3 spans 14 amino acids. The V gene's germline CDR1 is SGHDT and CDR2 YYEEEE. The V and J ends lost 2 bases and 6 bases, in that order; junction bases with no gene match: 6. CDR3 protein: CASSFQGASPEAFF. The CDR3 DNA sequence: TGTGCCAGCAGCTTCCAGGGGGCCAGCCCTGAAGCTTTCTTT.